These 19 T cell receptor beta chains came from one sample sequenced in a study of blood T cell repertoires in COVID-19. Clones were sequenced by immunoSEQ multiplex PCR, and TCRdb holds only the in-frame ones, with some missing. Of about 430,000 clones listed, roughly 88% are singletons. Sequenced sample: PBMCs or T cells enriched from blood (not recorded which). These TCRs come from a woman between 25 and 40 years old with acute COVID-19.

This chain joins TRBV19 and TRBJ2-1; 10 nucleotides align to TRBD2. CDR3 length: 16 residues. Trimming cost V 4 bases and J 5 bases; bases outside gene matches: 8. The V gene's germline CDR1 is LNHDA and CDR2 SQIVND (reference sequence). CDR3 sequence (DNA): TGTGCCAGTAGTAGGTTCGGGCTAGCGGGGGACAATGAGCAGTTCTTC. Residues: CASSRFGLAGDNEQFF.

The chain combines TRBV3-1 (or the pseudogene TRBV3-2) with TRBJ2-3; 8 bases fit TRBD2. J lost 3 bases, V lost 7 bases, and 6 bases had no gene match. CDR3 length: 14 residues. Germline CDR1 LGHDT, CDR2 YNNKEL (reference sequence). CDR3 in DNA: TGTGCCAGCACCCACCCGGGGGGGACAGATACGCAGTATTTT. Protein product: CASTHPGGTDTQYF.

This chain joins TRBV10-2 and TRBJ2-7, with a tentative D call TRBD1 (6 bases). Trimming took off 3 bases at V and 0 bases at J, with 12 bases between the two ends. The CDR3 extends over 15 amino acids. Germline V gene sequence: CDR1 WSHSY, CDR2 SAAADI. The CDR3 DNA sequence: TGCGCCAGCAGTGACACAAGGGGGACCTCCTACGAGCAGTACTTC. Amino acids: CASSDTRGTSYEQYF.

The gene calls are TRBV2 and TRBJ2-5; D is possibly TRBD1 (6 bases). V shed 4 bases and J shed 5 bases, with 17 bases lying between them. The CDR3 contains 15 residues. The germline V gene has CDR1 SNHLY and CDR2 FYNNEI. CDR3 protein: CASSAATQGEETQYF. DNA for the CDR3: TGTGCCAGCAGTGCCGCGACACAGGGAGAGGAGACCCAGTACTTC.

This chain uses TRBV7-3 with TRBJ2-1; 13 nucleotides line up with TRBD2. Germline values: CDR1 SGHTA, CDR2 FQGTGA. This CDR3 is built from 17 residues. J lost 9 bases, V lost 6 bases, and 14 bases had no gene match. Here the CDR3 DNA reads TGTGCCAGCAGGACTCAAAGGACTAGCGGGGGAGCCGGTGAGCAGTTCTTC. As protein: CASRTQRTSGGAGEQFF.

The chain carries TRBV18 and TRBJ1-4; TRBD1 is a possible D gene (5 bases). The V end was cut by 2 bases, the J end by 4 bases, with 11 bases between. This CDR3 comprises 15 residues. Germline V gives CDR1 KGHSH, CDR2 LQKENI. CDR3 bases: TGTGCCAGCTCACCAGCGCAGGGCAATAATGAAAAACTGTTTTTT. Protein product: CASSPAQGNNEKLFF.

The chain recombines TRBV7-2 with TRBJ2-2; D may be TRBD1 (5 bases). V shed 5 bases and J shed 7 bases, with 14 bases lying between them. This CDR3 comprises 14 residues. In germline, CDR1 is SGHTA, CDR2 FQGNSA. CDR3 nucleotides: TGTGCCAGCAGCCAAGCAGGGTCGGGCGGGGAGCTGTTTTTT. It is translated as CASSQAGSGGELFF.

The chain uses TRBV6-5 and TRBJ2-7; a weak D match, TRBD1 (6 bases). Trimming pared 4 bases from V and 0 bases from J, leaving 13 bases between. The CDR3 consists of 15 residues. Germline CDR1 reads MNHEY; CDR2 reads SVGAGI. The CDR3 nucleotides read TGTGCCAGCAGTTTTAGGACAGCCTCCTCCTACGAGCAGTACTTC. Translated, it gives CASSFRTASSYEQYF.

The J gene is TRBJ2-7, the V gene TRBV7-9; 7 bases map to TRBD1. V shed 5 bases, J shed 1 base, and the junction held 8 bases outside the gene matches. Germline V CDR1 and CDR2: SEHNR, FQNEAQ (reference sequence). The CDR3 runs 15 residues. The CDR3 protein is CASSRGTARSYEQYF. Written as DNA, the CDR3 is TGTGCCAGCAGCCGAGGGACAGCGAGATCCTACGAGCAGTACTTC.

V usage is TRBV5-1 and J usage is TRBJ2-1, with a tentative D call TRBD2 (7 bases). V lost 1 base, J lost 9 bases, and 17 bases lay in between. In germline, CDR1 is SGHRS, CDR2 YFSETQ. The CDR3 has 15 residues. The CDR3 protein is CASSLLGGGPGEQFF. In DNA, the CDR3 is TGCGCCAGCAGCTTGCTGGGGGGGGGCCCCGGTGAGCAGTTCTTC.

The rearrangement links TRBV15 to TRBJ1-1; possible D gene TRBD1, 6 bases. V was shortened by 4 bases and J by 1 base, with 7 bases between the two germline ends. CDR1 is LNHNV, CDR2 YYDKDF, per germline (reference sequence). The CDR3 spans 13 residues. This CDR3 is CATSKQGNTEAFF. CDR3 in DNA: TGTGCCACCAGCAAACAGGGGAACACTGAAGCTTTCTTT.

The chain employs TRBV18 and TRBJ1-6, with 10 bases fitting TRBD1. Germline lookup yields CDR1 KGHSH and CDR2 LQKENI. J was trimmed by 10 bases and V by 3 bases; bases with no gene match: 6. This CDR3 is 15 amino acids long. Here the CDR3 reads CASSPLGQGRSPLHF. CDR3 nucleotide sequence: TGTGCCAGCTCACCGCTGGGACAGGGGAGGTCACCCCTCCACTTT.

CDR3 sequence: CASSLILTGGNEKLFF. In nucleotides, the CDR3 is TGTGCCAGCAGCTTAATACTAACAGGGGGCAATGAAAAACTGTTTTTT. This chain connects TRBV7-7 to TRBJ1-4, with 9 nucleotides matching TRBD1. The CDR3 has 16 amino acids. J was trimmed by 5 bases and V by 2 bases; bases with no gene match: 6. CDR1 and CDR2 (germline): SSHAT, FNYEAQ (reference sequence).

The rearrangement links TRBV5-4 to TRBJ2-2; 8 bases agree with TRBD2. The CDR3 is 15 residues long. Trimming at V came to 2 bases and at J to 2 bases, leaving 2 bases not matched to a gene. The germline CDR1 and CDR2 sequences are SGHNT and YYREEE (reference sequence). CDR3 region: CASSFGTRNTGELFF. CDR3 coding DNA: TGTGCCAGCAGCTTCGGGACTAGAAACACCGGGGAGCTGTTTTTT.

CDR3: CASSQEAARSYEQYF. The CDR3 bases are TGTGCCAGCAGCCAGGAAGCGGCCAGATCCTACGAGCAGTACTTC. The chain joins TRBV3-1 (or the pseudogene TRBV3-2) to TRBJ2-7, with D possibly matching TRBD2 (5 bases). The CDR3 has 15 residues. V was cut by 3 bases and J by 1 base, with 13 bases left in between. CDR1 is LGHDT, CDR2 YNNKEL, per germline (reference sequence).

The CDR3 spells CASSYSGQGDTEAFF. The CDR3 DNA reads TGTGCCAGCAGTTACTCGGGGCAGGGGGACACTGAAGCTTTCTTT. The V call is TRBV6-5, the J call TRBJ1-1, with TRBD1 matching 7 bases. Looked up from germline, CDR1 is MNHEY and CDR2 is SVGAGI. The length of the CDR3 is 15 residues. The V segment lost 0 bases and the J segment 3 bases; nucleotides outside the gene matches: 4.

The chain is built from TRBV2 and TRBJ1-5; 8 positions agree with TRBD1. The junction had 4 bases not matched to a gene; V was cut back by 5 bases and J by 4 bases. The CDR3 contains 14 residues. Germline V lookup: CDR1 SNHLY, CDR2 FYNNEI. In DNA, the CDR3 is TGTGCCAGCAGTAGGACAGGGAGGAATCAGCCCCAGCATTTT. Translated, it gives CASSRTGRNQPQHF.

This sequence joins TRBV2 and TRBJ2-2; 9 bases are a match to TRBD1. This CDR3 region has 15 residues. Germline V gene data show CDR1 as SNHLY and CDR2 as FYNNEI. J gave up 4 bases and V 6 bases, and 6 bases lay outside the gene matches. CDR3 sequence: CASRLNRGLTGELFF. Written as DNA, the CDR3 is TGTGCCAGCAGACTAAACAGGGGGCTCACCGGGGAGCTGTTTTTT.

The chain combines TRBV6-5 with TRBJ1-5; 11 bases are shared with TRBD1. The junction had 7 bases not matched to a gene; V was cut back by 7 bases and J by 5 bases. Per the germline V gene, CDR1 is MNHEY and CDR2 is SVGAGI. CDR3 size: 15 residues. The DNA of the CDR3 is TGTGCCAGCAAACGGACAGGGGGCGCGTATCAGCCCCAGCATTTT. This encodes CASKRTGGAYQPQHF.